A single sample is the source of the 3 T cell receptor beta chains below, sequenced in a study of Ad26.COV2.S vaccination and SARS-CoV-2 variants. Treatment noted: some 20 received Ad26.COV2.S at low or high dose, single or two shots; five or six received placebo; per-sample allocation not given. Sampling was done on day 63 after the first vaccine or placebo injection. The data were produced by immunoSEQ multiplex PCR, yet TCRdb's version contains in-frame clones alone and is incomplete. The data contain roughly 380,000 clones, over 75% of them seen just once; the ten biggest clones take up around 3.6%. This specimen consisted of peripheral blood, obtained in a trial of Ad26.COV2.S vaccine versus placebo. These receptors were taken from a person between 18 and 60 years old who received the Ad26.COV2.S COVID-19 vaccine or a placebo.

J is TRBJ1-4 and V is TRBV4-1; D gene ambiguous. The CDR3 length is 12 residues. Deletions cut 2 bases from V and 6 bases from J, with 4 bases between. CDR1 and CDR2 (germline): MGHRA, YSYEKL. The CDR3 DNA sequence: TGCGCCAGCAGCCAACCCTATGAAAAACTGTTTTTT. It translates to CASSQPYEKLFF.

As regards this clone: Other DNA sequences in this sample translate to the same CDR3. This chain links TRBV3-1 (or the pseudogene TRBV3-2) with TRBJ1-1; weak D call: TRBD1 (5 bases). V was pared by 1 base and J by 5 bases, with 8 bases between. Looked up from germline, CDR1 is LGHDT and CDR2 is YNNKEL (reference sequence). This CDR3 is built from 13 residues. The CDR3 here is CASSQVRGTEAFF. The CDR3 coding sequence is TGTGCCAGCAGCCAAGTCCGGGGGACTGAAGCTTTCTTT.

The chain uses TRBV19 and TRBJ2-1; 7 nucleotides line up with TRBD1. Germline trimming cut 1 base from V and 1 base from J; bases unmatched to any gene: 1. Germline V gene sequence: CDR1 LNHDA, CDR2 SQIVND (reference sequence). This CDR3 comprises 15 residues. The CDR3 sequence: CASSIATGSYNEQFF. CDR3 sequence (DNA): TGTGCCAGTAGTATAGCGACAGGGTCCTACAATGAGCAGTTCTTC.